Listed below are T cell receptor beta chains from one sample, sequenced in a study of T cells in Graves' hyperthyroidism and ophthalmopathy. TCRdb re-derived calls from the multiplex PCR reads in MiXCR, one entry per CDR3 protein. This sample has hundreds of thousands of distinct CDR3 sequences, with around 20% found just once. The sequenced material came from blood. Receptor source: a man aged 25 to 45 with Graves' ophthalmopathy. CDR3s include the opening cysteine and the closing phenylalanine or tryptophan. D genes are given only for firm matches. A clone size is listed for some rows: how often the clone was seen (once, few, many), or a class if it is expanded.

v_gene,d_gene,j_gene,abundance,CDR3aa,CDR3nt
TRBV25-1,TRBD1,TRBJ2-1,NA,CASSDPPGQGADEQFF,TGTGCCAGCAGTGACCCGCCGGGACAGGGGGCCGATGAGCAGTTCTTC
TRBV2,NA,TRBJ1-1,many,CASTSNEGNTEAFF,TGTGCCAGCACCTCAAATGAGGGGAACACTGAAGCTTTCTTT
TRBV30,TRBD1,TRBJ1-1,many,CAWTNRQGEAFF,TGTGCCTGGACCAACCGACAGGGGGAAGCTTTCTTT
TRBV24-1,TRBD2,TRBJ2-3,NA,CATSFPGLAGDGDTQYF,TGTGCCACCAGCTTCCCGGGACTAGCGGGAGATGGGGATACGCAGTATTTT
TRBV7-2,TRBD1,TRBJ1-5,few,CASSISGTGIQPQHF,TGTGCCAGCAGCATTTCTGGGACAGGGATTCAGCCCCAGCATTTT
TRBV6-1,NA,TRBJ2-2,few,CASKGGGSFPGELFF,TGTGCCAGCAAGGGGGGCGGGAGCTTCCCCGGGGAGCTGTTTTTT
TRBV11-2,TRBD1,TRBJ1-2,NA,CASSLGGTGTNYGYTF,TGTGCCAGCAGCTTAGGAGGGACAGGGACTAACTATGGCTACACCTTC
TRBV5-1,TRBD1,TRBJ1-4,NA,CASSWTGRNEKLFF,TGCGCCAGCAGCTGGACAGGGAGGAATGAAAAACTGTTTTTT
TRBV2,NA,TRBJ2-3,few,CASVPNTDTQYF,TGTGCCAGCGTACCCAACACAGATACGCAGTATTTT
TRBV27,NA,TRBJ1-1,few,CASSPAKPAEAFF,TGTGCCAGCAGCCCGGCCAAGCCCGCTGAAGCTTTCTTT
TRBV20-1,TRBD2,TRBJ2-1,few,CSAPGRVEQFF,TGCAGTGCTCCAGGGAGGGTTGAGCAGTTCTTC
TRBV5-1,NA,TRBJ2-6,few,CASSLDGSGANVLTF,TGCGCCAGCAGCTTGGATGGTTCTGGGGCCAACGTCCTGACTTTC
TRBV18,NA,TRBJ2-2,NA,CASSPSLGLTGELFF,TGTGCCAGCTCACCATCCCTCGGCCTCACCGGGGAGCTGTTTTTT